What follows describes a single TCR beta chain. The data were obtained in a study of control samples from healthy donors and cancer patients. This CDR3 is built from 15 residues. V shed 4 bases and J shed 5 bases, with 18 bases lying between them. The germline V gene encodes CDR1 SGDLS and CDR2 YYNGEE. The assay was immunoSEQ multiplex PCR, and TCRdb's table has in-frame clones only and misses some. The sample lists fewer than 200,000 clones, around 93% occurring once. The sequencing input was blood. V is TRBV9 and J is TRBJ1-2; D remains ambiguous. This TCR was recovered from a man younger than 35 in good health. The CDR3 DNA reads TGTGCCAGCAGCCCCCATGATGGGCAGATATATGGCTACACCTTC. Protein: CASSPHDGQIYGYTF.